This T cell receptor (beta chain) was found in a study of beta chain features in type 1 diabetes. Looking at the study overall: Researchers looked at fewer than 110 million sorted cells across all samples.

This CDR3 contains 13 residues. CDR1 SQVTM and CDR2 ANQGSEA come from the germline V gene. Trimming removed 8 bases from V and 1 base from J, with 14 bases in between. Sequenced material consisted of expressed TCRB transcripts (all of the isolated RNA was reverse transcribed). Here immunoSEQ multiplex PCR was the method, and the copy in TCRdb shows in-frame clones only, minus some. The sample has 60,000 to 75,000 clones, roughly three fifths seen once. The TCR sequence derives from a woman aged 18-29 years in good health. Sample: Tregs from blood. The chain has TRBV29-1 and TRBJ1-1; D perhaps matches TRBD1 (6 bases). The CDR3 DNA reads as TGCAGCTCATCGCCGGGACAGAACACTGAAGCTTTCTTT. Residues: CSSSPGQNTEAFF.